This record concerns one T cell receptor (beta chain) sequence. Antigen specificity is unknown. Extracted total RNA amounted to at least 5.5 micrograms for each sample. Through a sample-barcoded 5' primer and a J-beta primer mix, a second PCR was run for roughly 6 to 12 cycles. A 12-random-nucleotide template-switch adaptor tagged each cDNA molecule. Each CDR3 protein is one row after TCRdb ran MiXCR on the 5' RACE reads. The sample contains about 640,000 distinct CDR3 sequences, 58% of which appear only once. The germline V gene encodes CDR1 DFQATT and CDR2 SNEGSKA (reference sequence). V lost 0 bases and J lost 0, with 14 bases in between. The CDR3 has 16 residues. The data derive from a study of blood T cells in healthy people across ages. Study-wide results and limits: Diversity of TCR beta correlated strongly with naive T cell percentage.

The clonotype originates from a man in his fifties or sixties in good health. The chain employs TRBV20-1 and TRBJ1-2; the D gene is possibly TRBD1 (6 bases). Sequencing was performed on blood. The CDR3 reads CSARDGQQTSNYGYTF. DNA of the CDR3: TGCAGTGCTAGAGATGGACAGCAAACCTCTAACTATGGCTACACCTTC.